What follows are 4 T cell receptor beta chains derived from one specimen sequenced in a study of T cells in Graves' hyperthyroidism and ophthalmopathy. What was amplified from RNA transcripts were TCR beta CDR3 regions. The primer set for the first-round RT-PCR of the TCR CDR3 was HTBI. TCRdb reprocessed the multiplex PCR reads with MiXCR, giving one entry per CDR3 protein. There are 640,000 or so distinct CDR3 sequences in the sample; over 12% occur only once, and roughly 4.3% lies in the top ten. Sequenced sample: blood. Receptor source: a woman aged 40 to 50 with Graves' ophthalmopathy.

This clonotype was counted many times. The chain uses TRBV24-1 and TRBJ1-5; D is undetermined. The length of the CDR3 is 15 residues. The V end lost 5 bases, the J end lost 5 bases, and 15 bases lay between the germline ends. Per the germline V gene, CDR1 is KGHDR and CDR2 is SFDVKD. CDR3 coding DNA: TGTGCCACCAGTGCCGGAGGGAGTTGGGATCAGCCCCAGCATTTT. Protein sequence: CATSAGGSWDQPQHF.

The sample holds many counts of this clonotype. The chain uses TRBV27 and TRBJ2-7; 8 positions match TRBD2. Trimming at V came to 2 bases and at J to 0 bases, leaving 3 bases not matched to a gene. Germline V lookup: CDR1 MNHEY, CDR2 SMNVEV (reference sequence). The CDR3 is 15 amino acids. CDR3: CASSLGGRSSYEQYF. CDR3 in DNA: TGTGCCAGCAGTTTAGGCGGGAGGAGCTCCTACGAGCAGTACTTC.

This clonotype was seen ten or more times. V and J are TRBV6-1 and TRBJ2-4, with D possibly matching TRBD2 (6 bases). Trimming removed 7 bases from V and 8 bases from J, with 15 bases in between. CDR1 is MNHNS and CDR2 is SASEGT in the germline V gene. The CDR3 covers 13 residues. The CDR3 here is CASTPWPGDIQYF. The DNA for the CDR3 is TGTGCCAGCACCCCCTGGCCGGGGGACATTCAGTACTTC.

This chain uses TRBV12-3 or TRBV12-4 with TRBJ1-1; the D is unclear. Deletions cut 7 bases from V and 1 base from J, with 10 bases between. The CDR3 runs 13 residues. The CDR3 reads CASKVGRNTEAFF. DNA of the CDR3: TGTGCCAGCAAGGTGGGTCGGAACACTGAAGCTTTCTTT.